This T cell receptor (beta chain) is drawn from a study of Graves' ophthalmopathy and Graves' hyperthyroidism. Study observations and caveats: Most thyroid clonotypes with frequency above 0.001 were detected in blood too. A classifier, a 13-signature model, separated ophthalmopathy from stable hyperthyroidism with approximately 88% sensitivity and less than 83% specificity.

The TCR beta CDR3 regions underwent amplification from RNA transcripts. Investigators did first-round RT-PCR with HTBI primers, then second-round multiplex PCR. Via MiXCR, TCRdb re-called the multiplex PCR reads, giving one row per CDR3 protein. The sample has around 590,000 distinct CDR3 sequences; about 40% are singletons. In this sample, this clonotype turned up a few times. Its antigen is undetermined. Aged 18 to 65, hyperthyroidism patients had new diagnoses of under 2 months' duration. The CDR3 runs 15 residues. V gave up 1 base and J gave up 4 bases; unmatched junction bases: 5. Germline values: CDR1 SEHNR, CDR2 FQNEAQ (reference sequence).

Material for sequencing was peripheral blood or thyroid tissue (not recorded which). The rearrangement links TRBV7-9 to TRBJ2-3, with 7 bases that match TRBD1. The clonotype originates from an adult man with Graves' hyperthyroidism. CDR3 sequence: CASSLGQGAADTQYF. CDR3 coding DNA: TGTGCCAGCAGCTTAGGACAGGGAGCGGCAGATACGCAGTATTTT. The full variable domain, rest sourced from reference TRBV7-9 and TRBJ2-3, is DTGVSQNPRHKITKRGQNVTFRCDPISEHNRLYWYRQTLGQGPEFLTYFQNEAQLEKSRLLSDRFSAERPKGSFSTLEIQRTEQGDSAMYLCASSLGQGAADTQYFGPGTRLTVL.